A selection of T cell receptor beta chains follows, all from one sample in a study of T cell responses to AZD1222 COVID-19 vaccine. Assay: immunoSEQ multiplex PCR; the TCRdb copy retains only in-frame clones and omits some. Across about 140,000 clones, the top ten clones capture roughly 2% of the sample. The sequenced material came from peripheral blood. Source of these receptors: an adult in good health. The CDR3 runs from the conserved cysteine through the conserved F or W. D genes are given only for firm matches.

v_call: TRBV30
d_call: NA
j_call: TRBJ1-6
cdr3_aa: CAWSVLGGAVGNSPLHF
cdr3_nt: TGTGCCTGGAGTGTACTTGGAGGGGCGGTTGGTAATTCACCCCTCCACTTT

v_call: TRBV10-3
d_call: NA
j_call: TRBJ1-2
cdr3_aa: CAISEFQGNYGYTF
cdr3_nt: TGTGCCATCAGTGAGTTTCAGGGTAACTATGGCTACACCTTC

v_call: TRBV5-5
d_call: TRBD1
j_call: TRBJ2-7
cdr3_aa: CASSMGTGGEQYF
cdr3_nt: TGTGCCAGCAGCATGGGGACAGGGGGCGAGCAGTACTTC

v_call: TRBV7-6
d_call: TRBD1
j_call: TRBJ2-7
cdr3_aa: CASSPDGTAYEQYF
cdr3_nt: TGTGCCAGCAGCCCCGACGGGACAGCCTACGAGCAGTACTTC

v_call: TRBV27
d_call: NA
j_call: TRBJ2-7
cdr3_aa: CASSLSGDEQYF
cdr3_nt: TGTGCCAGCAGTTTATCGGGAGACGAGCAGTACTTC

v_call: TRBV19
d_call: NA
j_call: TRBJ1-6
cdr3_aa: CASSIGANSPLHF
cdr3_nt: TGTGCCAGTAGTATAGGGGCAAATTCACCCCTCCACTTT

v_call: TRBV29-1
d_call: NA
j_call: TRBJ1-1
cdr3_aa: CSVPSDEGGITEAFF
cdr3_nt: TGCAGCGTACCGTCAGACGAGGGGGGGATAACTGAAGCTTTCTTT

v_call: TRBV18
d_call: NA
j_call: TRBJ2-7
cdr3_aa: CASSPAAYSYEQYF
cdr3_nt: TGTGCCAGCTCACCGGCGGCGTACTCCTACGAGCAGTACTTC

v_call: TRBV28
d_call: TRBD1
j_call: TRBJ1-5
cdr3_aa: CASSFKRQGVRPQHF
cdr3_nt: TGTGCCAGCAGTTTCAAGAGACAGGGGGTGCGGCCCCAGCATTTT

v_call: TRBV5-1
d_call: TRBD1
j_call: TRBJ1-2
cdr3_aa: CASSVGTVGLYGYTF
cdr3_nt: TGCGCCAGCAGCGTTGGGACAGTGGGCCTCTATGGCTACACCTTC

v_call: TRBV11-3
d_call: NA
j_call: TRBJ1-2
cdr3_aa: CASSLEAGSGYTF
cdr3_nt: TGTGCCAGCAGCTTAGAGGCTGGGTCTGGCTACACCTTC

v_call: TRBV7-8
d_call: NA
j_call: TRBJ1-2
cdr3_aa: CASSLDLYPANYGYTF
cdr3_nt: TGTGCCAGCAGCTTAGACCTATACCCGGCTAACTATGGCTACACCTTC

v_call: TRBV19
d_call: TRBD1
j_call: TRBJ1-1
cdr3_aa: CASGQGMNTEAFF
cdr3_nt: TGTGCCAGTGGACAGGGGATGAACACTGAAGCTTTCTTT

v_call: TRBV29-1
d_call: TRBD2
j_call: TRBJ2-5
cdr3_aa: CSVILAGGLETQYF
cdr3_nt: TGCAGCGTGATCCTAGCGGGGGGGCTGGAGACCCAGTACTTC

v_call: TRBV7-3
d_call: TRBD1
j_call: TRBJ1-2
cdr3_aa: CASSPTGGYGYTF
cdr3_nt: TGTGCCAGCAGCCCTACAGGGGGCTATGGCTACACCTTC

v_call: TRBV9
d_call: TRBD2
j_call: TRBJ2-1
cdr3_aa: CASSLLGLADNEQFF
cdr3_nt: TGTGCCAGCAGCCTACTGGGACTAGCGGACAATGAGCAGTTCTTC

v_call: TRBV9
d_call: NA
j_call: TRBJ2-7
cdr3_aa: CASSPRGDSYEQYF
cdr3_nt: TGTGCCAGCAGCCCGAGGGGTGACTCCTACGAGCAGTACTTC

v_call: TRBV2
d_call: NA
j_call: TRBJ2-2
cdr3_aa: CASRAELTDTGELFF
cdr3_nt: TGTGCCAGCAGGGCGGAGCTGACAGACACCGGGGAGCTGTTTTTT

v_call: TRBV9
d_call: NA
j_call: TRBJ1-1
cdr3_aa: CASSPLQGGTEAFF
cdr3_nt: TGTGCCAGCAGCCCCCTGCAGGGTGGAACTGAAGCTTTCTTT

v_call: TRBV7-2
d_call: NA
j_call: TRBJ2-2
cdr3_aa: CASSPSDLARELFF
cdr3_nt: TGTGCCAGCAGCCCATCGGACTTAGCCCGGGAGTTGTTTTTT